Shown below are 16 T cell receptor beta chains from a single sample sequenced in a study of T cell responses to AZD1222 COVID-19 vaccine. Clones were sequenced by immunoSEQ multiplex PCR, and TCRdb holds only the in-frame ones, with some missing. The table includes about 110,000 clones, roughly 89% detected once. The sequencing used peripheral blood, collected on day 0 of MenACWY control vaccination. The receptors originated from an adult in good health.

The chain carries TRBV6-5 and TRBJ1-4; D is ambiguous. The V and J ends lost 6 bases and 4 bases respectively, with 9 bases between them. Germline assignment: CDR1 MNHEY and CDR2 SVGAGI. The length of the CDR3 is 13 residues. CDR3 loop: CASRRANNEKLFF. The CDR3 DNA is TGTGCCAGCAGGAGGGCTAATAATGAAAAACTGTTTTTT.

The chain couples TRBV6-5 to TRBJ2-3, with D maybe TRBD2 (6 bases). CDR1 and CDR2 from the germline V gene are MNHEY and SVGAGI. The CDR3 totals 14 residues. The germline V and J ends were trimmed by 7 bases and 4 bases, with 15 bases remaining between them. The CDR3 reads CASMNPGLSDTQYF. The CDR3 nucleotides read TGTGCCAGCATGAACCCGGGACTGTCAGATACGCAGTATTTT.

The J gene is TRBJ2-3, the V gene TRBV29-1; D might be TRBD2 (6 bases). Per the germline V gene, CDR1 is SQVTM and CDR2 is ANQGSEA. The CDR3 extends over 14 amino acids. Deletions cut 8 bases from V and 4 bases from J, with 19 bases between. The CDR3 region is CSFQGGARADTQYF. Written as DNA, the CDR3 is TGCAGCTTTCAAGGAGGGGCGAGAGCAGATACGCAGTATTTT.

The chain uses TRBV9 and TRBJ2-1; TRBD2 matches 8 bases. Germline trimming cut 4 bases from V and 10 bases from J; bases unmatched to any gene: 1. In germline, CDR1 is SGDLS, CDR2 YYNGEE. The CDR3 spans 11 residues. As DNA, the CDR3 is TGTGCCAGCAGCCCGGGGGGGGAGCAGTTCTTC. It yields the protein CASSPGGEQFF.

The chain couples TRBV28 to TRBJ1-5, with TRBD1 matching over 10 bases. From germline, CDR1 is MDHEN and CDR2 SYDVKM. Trimming cost V 5 bases and J 3 bases; bases outside gene matches: 4. The CDR3 spans 15 residues. DNA for the CDR3: TGTGCCAGCAGTCAGGGACAGGGGTACAATCAGCCCCAGCATTTT. It specifies CASSQGQGYNQPQHF.

This rearrangement joins TRBV30 to TRBJ1-3; D possibly corresponds to TRBD1 (6 bases). The CDR3 length is 13 residues. The germline gives CDR1 GTSNPN, CDR2 SVGIG (reference sequence). The V and J ends lost 5 bases and 2 bases respectively, with 10 bases between them. Written as DNA, the CDR3 is TGTGCCTGGTCCCAGGGGCCTGGAAACACCATATATTTT. It is translated as CAWSQGPGNTIYF.

The chain combines TRBV5-4 with TRBJ2-5; 10 bases map to TRBD1. Trimming took 0 bases from V and 6 from J; bases not matched to a gene: 8. Germline CDR1 reads SGHNT; CDR2 reads YYREEE (reference sequence). CDR3 size: 16 residues. As DNA, the CDR3 is TGTGCCAGCAGCTTGGGGGACAGGGGTGGAGTAAAGACCCAGTACTTC. Its protein product is CASSLGDRGGVKTQYF.

The chain links TRBV6-5 to TRBJ1-5; maybe TRBD1 (6 bases). Per germline, CDR1 MNHEY and CDR2 SVGAGI. The length of the CDR3 is 13 residues. The ends were cut back, 6 bases at V and 7 bases at J, with 13 bases in the middle. CDR3 sequence reads: CASRTGSAQPQHF. The CDR3 DNA reads TGTGCCAGCAGAACAGGGTCAGCGCAGCCCCAGCATTTT.

The genes are TRBV12-2 and TRBJ1-1. TRBV12-2 is an annotated pseudogene. CDR3 size: 12 residues. The CDR3 protein is CASRLGRAEAFF. For the CDR3, the DNA is TGTGCAAGTCGCTTAGGCCGGGCCGAAGCTTTCTTT.

This clone was found a few times. V is TRBV5-4 and J is TRBJ2-7, with 7 positions matching TRBD1. Germline loops: CDR1 SGHNT, CDR2 YYREEE (reference sequence). With V trimmed by 2 bases and J by 2 bases, 4 bases remained unmatched. The CDR3 length is 14 residues. The CDR3 region is CASSLQGSAYEQYF. The CDR3 DNA follows: TGTGCCAGCAGCTTACAGGGGTCTGCCTACGAGCAGTACTTC.

The table lists this clone with a count of one. The V gene is TRBV30, the J gene TRBJ2-5, with unresolved D. Germline V gene data show CDR1 as GTSNPN and CDR2 as SVGIG (reference sequence). CDR3 length equals 12 residues. The V gene lost 3 bases and the J gene lost 4 bases, with 9 bases spanning the gap. The CDR3 DNA reads as TGTGCCTGGAGCCCCCTTGGAGAGACCCAGTACTTC. Translating gives CAWSPLGETQYF. Together with reference TRBV30 and TRBJ2-5, the CDR3 gives the full variable domain: SQTIHQWPATLVQPVGSPLSLECTVEGTSNPNLYWYRQAAGRGLQLLFYSVGIGQISSEVPQNLSASRPQDRQFILSSKKLLLSDSGFYLCAWSPLGETQYFGPGTRLLVL.

J is TRBJ1-6 and V is TRBV6-5; 10 nucleotides agree with TRBD1. The V segment lost 0 bases and the J segment 5 bases; nucleotides outside the gene matches: 1. The CDR3 has 16 amino acids. Germline lookup yields CDR1 MNHEY and CDR2 SVGAGI. The CDR3 nucleotides are TGTGCCAGCAGTTACTCCGGGACAGGGGATAATTCACCCCTCCACTTT. Translation: CASSYSGTGDNSPLHF.

The chain recombines TRBV9 with TRBJ1-2; no clear D. The CDR3 contains 16 residues. Germline V gene sequence: CDR1 SGDLS, CDR2 YYNGEE. Trimming pared 4 bases from V and 5 bases from J, leaving 21 bases between. CDR3 residues: CASSPDPRIAPYGYTF. The CDR3 DNA follows: TGTGCCAGCAGCCCCGACCCGCGGATCGCACCTTATGGCTACACCTTC.

The gene calls are TRBV11-2 and TRBJ1-2, with D possibly matching TRBD1 (5 bases). V was clipped by 0 bases and J by 7 bases, with 9 bases between them. Germline loops: CDR1 SGHAT, CDR2 FQNNGV. The CDR3 has 13 residues. The CDR3 nucleotides read TGTGCCAGCAGCTTAGACAGGGAGGCTGGCTACACCTTC. Its protein is CASSLDREAGYTF.

This clone has only a few counts. The chain joins TRBV5-4 to TRBJ1-1; 10 positions agree with TRBD1. The CDR3 is made up of 15 amino acids. Germline V CDR1 and CDR2: SGHNT, YYREEE (reference sequence). The trim removed 4 bases at V and 5 bases at J, leaving 8 bases unmatched. The chain's CDR3 is CASSQPGQGWTEAFF. For the CDR3, the DNA is TGTGCCAGCAGCCAGCCGGGACAGGGGTGGACTGAAGCTTTCTTT. Filled out from reference TRBV5-4 and TRBJ1-1, the complete variable domain reads ETGVTQSPTHLIKTRGQQVTLRCSSQSGHNTVSWYQQALGQGPQFIFQYYREEENGRGNFPPRFSGLQFPNYSSELNVNALELDDSALYLCASSQPGQGWTEAFFGQGTRLTVV.

V is TRBV10-3 and J is TRBJ2-2; D gene ambiguous. Germline V CDR1 and CDR2: ENHRY, SYGVKD. V dropped 2 bases and J dropped 1 base, with 14 bases sitting between them. This CDR3 contains 17 residues. CDR3 in amino acids: CAISENPRQGNTGELFF. The CDR3 DNA sequence: TGTGCCATCAGTGAGAATCCGCGGCAAGGGAACACCGGGGAGCTGTTTTTT.